These T cell receptor beta chains were read from a single sample in a study of blood T cell repertoires in COVID-19. Data came from immunoSEQ multiplex PCR; TCRdb stores just in-frame clones and leaves some out. The sample yields tens of thousands of clones, approximately 86% seen once. Sequencing used peripheral blood. The receptors derive from a man aged 35-49 years with COVID-19, enrolled during active disease. Each CDR3 is given with its conserved first and last residue. Fields, in order: D gene, J gene, clone size, V gene, CDR3 protein, CDR3 DNA. The D gene is left open where the match is weak. The size field is filled for only some rows; it gives once, few, many or a size class.

>NA|TRBJ2-2|NA|TRBV11-2
CASSSRGPGSTGELFF
TGTGCCAGCAGCTCAAGGGGGCCCGGGAGCACCGGGGAGCTGTTTTTT
>NA|TRBJ2-5|NA|TRBV5-1
CASSRQETQYF
TGCGCCAGCAGTAGACAAGAGACCCAGTACTTC
>NA|TRBJ2-2|once|TRBV10-3
CATGAWTGTGELFF
TGTGCCACAGGGGCATGGACGGGCACCGGGGAGCTGTTTTTT
>TRBD1|TRBJ2-1|NA|TRBV5-1
CASSLGDSSYNEQFF
TGCGCCAGCAGCTTGGGGGACAGCTCCTACAATGAGCAGTTCTTC
>NA|TRBJ1-2|NA|TRBV28
CASSSGVGYGYTF
TGTGCCAGCAGTTCCGGGGTTGGGTATGGCTACACCTTC
>TRBD2|TRBJ2-5|NA|TRBV4-2
CASSQERGGFETQYF
TGTGCCAGCAGCCAAGAGCGGGGGGGGTTTGAGACCCAGTACTTC
>TRBD2|TRBJ2-5|NA|TRBV3-1/TRBV3-2
CASSQTFSGGQETQYF
TGTGCCAGCAGCCAAACCTTTAGCGGGGGGCAAGAGACCCAGTACTTC
>NA|TRBJ2-7|NA|TRBV20-1
CSANTGYEQYF
TGCAGTGCTAATACAGGCTACGAGCAGTACTTC
>TRBD1|TRBJ2-1|NA|TRBV15
CATSRGGQGRAEQFF
TGTGCCACCAGCAGAGGGGGACAGGGAAGGGCTGAGCAGTTCTTC
>TRBD1|TRBJ1-5|NA|TRBV28
CASSPAGGRGQPQHF
TGTGCCAGCAGTCCGGCAGGGGGGCGGGGTCAGCCCCAGCATTTT
>TRBD2|TRBJ2-1|many|TRBV4-1
CASSPPSGRNNEQFF
TGCGCCAGCAGCCCTCCTAGCGGGCGAAACAATGAGCAGTTCTTC
>TRBD1|TRBJ2-1|NA|TRBV29-1
CSAQTVRDRNDEQFF
TGCAGCGCCCAAACAGTCCGGGACAGGAACGATGAGCAGTTCTTC
>TRBD2|TRBJ2-5|few|TRBV5-1
CASSLAASGAQETQYF
TGCGCCAGCAGCTTGGCGGCTAGCGGGGCACAAGAGACCCAGTACTTC
>NA|TRBJ2-2|NA|TRBV30
CAWSVGENTGELFF
TGTGCCTGGAGTGTAGGGGAGAACACCGGGGAGCTGTTTTTT
>TRBD2|TRBJ2-5|NA|TRBV28
CASSFGTMASETQYF
TGTGCCAGCAGTTTCGGGACTATGGCGTCAGAGACCCAGTACTTC
>NA|TRBJ2-1|NA|TRBV12-3/TRBV12-4
CASSLGRVGEQFF
TGTGCCAGCAGTTTAGGCAGGGTGGGTGAGCAGTTCTTC
>NA|TRBJ1-4|once|TRBV18
CASSPNRALNEKLFF
TGTGCCAGCTCACCAAACCGAGCGCTTAATGAAAAACTGTTTTTT
>TRBD2|TRBJ2-3|NA|TRBV9
CASSVYSGGMGTDTQYF
TGTGCCAGCAGCGTGTATAGCGGGGGAATGGGCACAGATACGCAGTATTTT
>NA|TRBJ1-4|NA|TRBV11-2
CASSQRYPNEKLFF
TGTGCCAGCAGCCAGCGTTATCCTAATGAAAAACTGTTTTTT
>NA|TRBJ2-7|NA|TRBV10-2
CASTDSYEQYF
TGCGCCAGCACAGACAGCTACGAGCAGTACTTC
>TRBD1|TRBJ1-2|once|TRBV6-5
CASSAGTGSLYGYTF
TGTGCCAGCAGCGCCGGGACAGGAAGCCTATATGGCTACACCTTC
>NA|TRBJ1-2|NA|TRBV3-1/TRBV3-2
CASSQEKGLGYTF
TGTGCCAGCAGCCAAGAAAAGGGGCTTGGCTACACCTTC
>TRBD1|TRBJ2-1|NA|TRBV10-3
CAIKGQGSFPYNEQFF
TGTGCCATCAAAGGACAGGGGAGTTTTCCCTACAATGAGCAGTTCTTC
>NA|TRBJ1-5|NA|TRBV6-1
CASSEGGGFGYQPQHF
TGTGCCAGCAGTGAAGGCGGGGGTTTCGGATATCAGCCCCAGCATTTT
>TRBD2|TRBJ2-3|NA|TRBV3-1/TRBV3-2
CASSQVAGGTDTQYF
TGTGCCAGCAGCCAAGTAGCGGGGGGCACAGATACGCAGTATTTT
>NA|TRBJ2-5|once|TRBV4-2
CASSQDSRRSQETQYF
TGTGCCAGCAGCCAAGATAGTAGGAGGAGTCAAGAGACCCAGTACTTC
>NA|TRBJ2-1|once|TRBV11-2
CASSPRGWTVSYNEQFF
TGTGCCAGCAGCCCCCGAGGGTGGACAGTTTCGTACAATGAGCAGTTCTTC
>NA|TRBJ2-7|NA|TRBV2
CASELDLAEQYF
TGTGCCAGCGAACTAGATCTCGCCGAGCAGTACTTC
>NA|TRBJ2-2|NA|TRBV9
CASSVGDRNTGELFF
TGTGCCAGCAGCGTAGGTGACAGAAACACCGGGGAGCTGTTTTTT
>TRBD1|TRBJ2-3|NA|TRBV19
CASQTGQGSDTQYF
TGTGCCAGTCAGACCGGACAGGGGTCAGATACGCAGTATTTT
>TRBD1|TRBJ2-7|NA|TRBV5-1
CASSLAGTGLDEQYF
TGCGCCAGCAGCTTGGCTGGGACAGGGCTCGACGAGCAGTACTTC
>NA|TRBJ1-5|NA|TRBV29-1
CSARAGLGQPQHF
TGCAGCGCACGAGCGGGGTTAGGGCAGCCCCAGCATTTT
>TRBD1|TRBJ2-6|NA|TRBV5-1
CASSLVGQTSGANVLTF
TGCGCCAGCAGCTTGGTGGGACAGACCTCTGGGGCCAACGTCCTGACTTTC
>NA|TRBJ1-2|NA|TRBV7-9
CASSSRDSADGYTF
TGTGCCAGCAGCTCCAGGGACTCCGCTGATGGCTACACCTTC
>TRBD1|TRBJ2-7|NA|TRBV7-6
CASSIGTGLYEQYF
TGTGCCAGCAGCATCGGGACAGGGCTCTACGAGCAGTACTTC
>TRBD2|TRBJ2-7|NA|TRBV9
CASSTSSGGAFAGEQYF
TGTGCCAGCAGCACCTCTAGCGGGGGGGCCTTTGCTGGCGAGCAGTACTTC
>NA|TRBJ1-2|NA|TRBV19
CASSMVKGANYGYTF
TGTGCCAGTAGTATGGTCAAGGGAGCTAACTATGGCTACACCTTC
>TRBD2|TRBJ2-7|NA|TRBV27
CASRERKSGGTFGEQYF
TGTGCCAGCAGGGAACGGAAAAGCGGGGGAACCTTTGGGGAGCAGTACTTC
>TRBD2|TRBJ2-5|NA|TRBV11-2
CASSPYRGGLLGQETQYF
TGTGCCAGCAGCCCCTACCGGGGGGGCCTTTTAGGGCAAGAGACCCAGTACTTC
>TRBD1|TRBJ2-7|NA|TRBV12-5
CASGLRTGSSYEQYF
TGTGCTAGTGGTTTGAGGACAGGGAGCTCCTACGAGCAGTACTTC
>TRBD1|TRBJ2-7|few|TRBV6-6
CASSYPSQGVDEQYF
TGTGCCAGCAGTTATCCGTCCCAGGGGGTGGACGAGCAGTACTTC
>TRBD1|TRBJ2-5|NA|TRBV30
CARRTGGRETQYF
TGTGCCCGAAGGACAGGGGGGCGGGAGACCCAGTACTTC
>NA|TRBJ1-1|NA|TRBV6-5
CASSPIQDSDTEAFF
TGTGCCAGCAGTCCGATACAGGACAGTGACACTGAAGCTTTCTTT
>TRBD1|TRBJ1-1|NA|TRBV19
CASIADRGNTEAFF
TGTGCCAGTATCGCTGACAGGGGGAACACTGAAGCTTTCTTT
>NA|TRBJ1-1|NA|TRBV5-5
CASSLAVMNTEAFF
TGTGCCAGCAGCTTGGCAGTCATGAACACTGAAGCTTTCTTT
>NA|TRBJ1-2|NA|TRBV5-1
CASSLPGYGYTF
TGCGCCAGCAGCCTCCCAGGCTATGGCTACACCTTC
>TRBD1|TRBJ1-5|NA|TRBV29-1
CSVGRTGAGEPQHF
TGCAGCGTTGGTCGGACAGGGGCCGGGGAGCCTCAGCATTTT
>TRBD1|TRBJ1-2|once|TRBV4-1
CASRSGQGASGYTF
TGCGCCAGCAGATCGGGACAGGGGGCCTCTGGCTACACCTTC
>TRBD1|TRBJ2-2|NA|TRBV29-1
CSVESGTATGELFF
TGCAGCGTTGAAAGTGGGACAGCCACCGGGGAGCTGTTTTTT
>TRBD1|TRBJ1-2|NA|TRBV6-5
CASPDRVNGYTF
TGTGCCAGCCCGGACAGGGTGAATGGCTACACCTTC
>TRBD1|TRBJ1-6|NA|TRBV25-1
CASSGWTGGGSPLHF
TGTGCCAGCAGTGGGTGGACAGGGGGAGGTTCACCCCTCCACTTT
>NA|TRBJ2-5|NA|TRBV30
CAWSFGSGPGETQYF
TGTGCCTGGAGTTTCGGAAGCGGCCCCGGGGAGACCCAGTACTTC
>NA|TRBJ2-7|once|TRBV3-1/TRBV3-2
CASSQVGGAPSYEQYF
TGTGCCAGCAGCCAAGTGGGGGGGGCTCCGTCCTACGAGCAGTACTTC
>TRBD1|TRBJ1-3|NA|TRBV9
CASSVAGTAIFSGNTIYF
TGTGCCAGCAGCGTAGCGGGGACAGCTATATTCTCTGGAAACACCATATATTTT
>TRBD1|TRBJ1-3|once|TRBV19
CASTRGDSASGNTIYF
TGTGCCAGTACCAGGGGGGATTCCGCCTCTGGAAACACCATATATTTT